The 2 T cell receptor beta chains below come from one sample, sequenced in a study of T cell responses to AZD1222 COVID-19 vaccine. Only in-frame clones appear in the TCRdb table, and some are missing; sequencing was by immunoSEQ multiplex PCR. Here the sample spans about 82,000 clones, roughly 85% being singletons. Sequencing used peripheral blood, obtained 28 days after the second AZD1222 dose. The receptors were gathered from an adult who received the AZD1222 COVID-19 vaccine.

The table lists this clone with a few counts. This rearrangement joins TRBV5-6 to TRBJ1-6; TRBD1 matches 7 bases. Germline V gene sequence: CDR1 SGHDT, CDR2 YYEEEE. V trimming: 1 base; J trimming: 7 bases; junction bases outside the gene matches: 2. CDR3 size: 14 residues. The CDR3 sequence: CASSLSRGNSPLHF. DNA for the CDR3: TGTGCCAGCAGCTTGTCCAGGGGGAATTCACCCCTCCACTTT.

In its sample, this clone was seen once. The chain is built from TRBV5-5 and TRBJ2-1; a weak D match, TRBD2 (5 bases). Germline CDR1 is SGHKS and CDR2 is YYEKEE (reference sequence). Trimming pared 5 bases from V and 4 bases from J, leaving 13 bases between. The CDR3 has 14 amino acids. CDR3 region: CASRQTIDYNEQFF. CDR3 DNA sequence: TGTGCCAGCAGGCAGACTATTGATTACAATGAGCAGTTCTTC.